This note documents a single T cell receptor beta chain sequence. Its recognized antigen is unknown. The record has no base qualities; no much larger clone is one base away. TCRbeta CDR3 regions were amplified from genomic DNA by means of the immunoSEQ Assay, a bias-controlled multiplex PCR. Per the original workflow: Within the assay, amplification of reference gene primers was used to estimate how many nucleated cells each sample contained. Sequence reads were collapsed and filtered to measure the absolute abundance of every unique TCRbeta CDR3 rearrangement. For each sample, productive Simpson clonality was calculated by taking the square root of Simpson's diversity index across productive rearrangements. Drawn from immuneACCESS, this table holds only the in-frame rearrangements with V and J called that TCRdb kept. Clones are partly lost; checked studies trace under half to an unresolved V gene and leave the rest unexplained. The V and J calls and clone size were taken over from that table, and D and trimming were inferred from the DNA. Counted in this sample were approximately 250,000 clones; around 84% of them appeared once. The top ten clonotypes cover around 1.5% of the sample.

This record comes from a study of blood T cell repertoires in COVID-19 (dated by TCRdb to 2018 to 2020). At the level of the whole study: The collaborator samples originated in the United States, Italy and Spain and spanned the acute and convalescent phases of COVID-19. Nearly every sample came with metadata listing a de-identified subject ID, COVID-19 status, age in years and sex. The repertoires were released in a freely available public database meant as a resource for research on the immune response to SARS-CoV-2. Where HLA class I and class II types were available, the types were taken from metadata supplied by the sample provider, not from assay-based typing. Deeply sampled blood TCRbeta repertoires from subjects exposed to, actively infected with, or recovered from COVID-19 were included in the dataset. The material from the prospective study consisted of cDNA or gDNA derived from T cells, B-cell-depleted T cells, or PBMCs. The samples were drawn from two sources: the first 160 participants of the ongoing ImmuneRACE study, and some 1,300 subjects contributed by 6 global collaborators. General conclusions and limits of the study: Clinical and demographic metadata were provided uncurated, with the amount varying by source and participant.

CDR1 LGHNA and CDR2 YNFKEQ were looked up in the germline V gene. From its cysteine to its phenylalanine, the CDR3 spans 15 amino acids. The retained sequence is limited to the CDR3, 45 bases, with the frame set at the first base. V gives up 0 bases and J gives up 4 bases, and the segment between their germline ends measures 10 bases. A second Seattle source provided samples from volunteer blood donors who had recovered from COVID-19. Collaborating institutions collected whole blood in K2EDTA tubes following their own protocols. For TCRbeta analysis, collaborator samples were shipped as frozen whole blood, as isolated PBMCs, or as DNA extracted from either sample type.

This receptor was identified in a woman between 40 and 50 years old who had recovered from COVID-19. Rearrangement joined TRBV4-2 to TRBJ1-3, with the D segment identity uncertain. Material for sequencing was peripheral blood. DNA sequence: TGTGCCAGCAGCCAAGAGGCCGGGATGGGAAACACCATATATTTT. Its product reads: CASSQEAGMGNTIYF.